These T cell receptor beta chains were read from a single sample in a study of a mutant IDH1 vaccine in newly diagnosed glioma. Method: immunoSEQ multiplex PCR; TCRdb's copy keeps in-frame clones and lacks some. The sample has 25,000 to 40,000 clones, over 70% seen once. The antigens for these receptors are not known. This specimen consisted of PBMCs, obtained from a glioma patient whose treatment included an IDH1 peptide vaccine. Every receptor here comes from a woman aged 25-40 years with glioma. Some clones in this sample may be carry-over from other donors' samples. Both conserved end residues are part of each CDR3. D genes are given only for firm matches. Only part of the rows carry a size: once, few, many, or a class if the clone is expanded.

D | J | V | size | DNA | CDR3
- | TRBJ2-2 | TRBV5-1 | few | TGCGCCAGCAGTCCTAGATCCACCGGGGAGCTGTTTTTT | CASSPRSTGELFF
- | TRBJ1-4 | TRBV7-2 | - | TGTGCCAGCAGGGGGAAGGGGGGTGTTTATGAAAAACTGTTTTTT | CASRGKGGVYEKLFF
TRBD1 | TRBJ1-1 | TRBV19 | - | TGTGCCAGTAGTATGTACAGGGGGCCCCCCGCTGAAGCTTTCTTT | CASSMYRGPPAEAFF
TRBD1 | TRBJ2-4 | TRBV7-9 | - | TGTGCCAGCAGCTTAGGAGGGGGCGCAGGGAACATTCAGTACTTC | CASSLGGGAGNIQYF
- | TRBJ1-5 | TRBV4-1 | few | TGCGCCAGCAGCCAAGACCCCCCTTGGGGCAATCAGCCCCAGCATTTT | CASSQDPPWGNQPQHF
- | TRBJ2-5 | TRBV10-3 | - | TGTGCCATCAGTGGTTCGAACCCCGAAGAGACCCAGTACTTC | CAISGSNPEETQYF
- | TRBJ2-7 | TRBV4-1 | - | TGCGCCAGCAGCCAAGAATACCTGGGCAGCAAACCCTACGAGCAGTACTTC | CASSQEYLGSKPYEQYF
- | TRBJ2-7 | TRBV27 | - | TGTGCCAGCAGTTCGTCGTCCTACGAGCAGTACTTC | CASSSSSYEQYF
- | TRBJ2-1 | TRBV5-1 | once | TGCGCCAGCAGCTCCCCTTGGGCATCGACATATGAGCAGTTCTTC | CASSSPWASTYEQFF
- | TRBJ2-5 | TRBV5-5 | - | TGTGCCAGCAGCCAACCCCAGGGGAAAGAGACCCAGTACTTC | CASSQPQGKETQYF
TRBD1 | TRBJ1-1 | TRBV4-1 | - | TGCGCCAGCAGCCGCGCGGGACAGGGATCCCGGTCGAACACTGAAGCTTTCTTT | CASSRAGQGSRSNTEAFF
TRBD1 | TRBJ1-2 | TRBV4-1 | - | TGCGCCAGCAGCCCAGTGTCCCAGACAGGGACGCCCGGCTACACCTTC | CASSPVSQTGTPGYTF
- | TRBJ2-1 | TRBV6-6 | few | TGTGCCAGCAGTCCTACGGGACGGGAGCAGTTCTTC | CASSPTGREQFF
- | TRBJ2-3 | TRBV15 | - | TGTGCCACCAGCACAGGAACCGGGACGGCAACTTATACGCAGTATTTT | CATSTGTGTATYTQYF
TRBD2 | TRBJ2-5 | TRBV7-2 | - | TGTGCCAGCAGCTTAGGCGGGGGAGTATATGAGACCCAGTACTTC | CASSLGGGVYETQYF
- | TRBJ1-4 | TRBV5-5 | - | TGTGCCAGCAGCTTGGGAACAACTAATGAAAAACTGTTTTTT | CASSLGTTNEKLFF
- | TRBJ1-1 | TRBV19 | - | TGTGCCAGTAGTATAGGTGACAGGCAGAACACTGAAGCTTTCTTT | CASSIGDRQNTEAFF
- | TRBJ2-2 | TRBV18 | - | TGTGCCAGCTCACCATTTGAGGGGGACACCGGGGAGCTGTTTTTT | CASSPFEGDTGELFF
- | TRBJ1-1 | TRBV6-1 | once | TGTGCCAGCAGTGAAGGCCCAGGGTACGACACTGAAGCTTTCTTT | CASSEGPGYDTEAFF
- | TRBJ1-1 | TRBV6-4 | few | TGTGCCAGCAGTGACTCGATTCGGATAAAATTCGCTTTCTTT | CASSDSIRIKFAFF
TRBD2 | TRBJ2-3 | TRBV7-9 | - | TGTGCCAGCAGCTTTACCACTAGCGGGAGAGTGTCAGATACGCAGTATTTT | CASSFTTSGRVSDTQYF
- | TRBJ1-2 | TRBV29-1 | - | TGCAGCGTTGAAAAGGACAGCTATGGCTACACCTTC | CSVEKDSYGYTF
TRBD2 | TRBJ2-1 | TRBV5-5 | - | TGTGCCAGCAGCTTGGAGGCGCGGGAGGTGTATGAGCAGTTCTTC | CASSLEAREVYEQFF
- | TRBJ2-1 | TRBV16 | - | TGTGCCAGCAGCCACCCGCTTGAAATCGGGAACAATGAGCAGTTCTTC | CASSHPLEIGNNEQFF
- | TRBJ2-7 | TRBV6-5 | - | TGTGCCAGCAGTTACTCGAGAGGTAACTACGAGCAGTACTTC | CASSYSRGNYEQYF
TRBD1 | TRBJ1-1 | TRBV7-9 | - | TGTGCCAGCAGCTCTCCCGGGACAGGCCACACTGAAGCTTTCTTT | CASSSPGTGHTEAFF
- | TRBJ2-5 | TRBV4-1 | - | TGCGCCAGCAGCCCCGGACTGCTACAAGAGACCCAGTACTTC | CASSPGLLQETQYF
- | TRBJ2-2 | TRBV7-6 | - | TGTGCCAGCAGTTCCGTGGAGGGCCATAACACCGGGGAGCTGTTTTTT | CASSSVEGHNTGELFF
TRBD1 | TRBJ1-5 | TRBV4-2 | - | TGTGCCAGCAGCCAAGCAGGGGGGTCTTATAGCAATCAGCCCCAGCATTTT | CASSQAGGSYSNQPQHF
- | TRBJ1-1 | TRBV7-9 | - | TGTGCCAGCAGCTTAGATAGAAAGGGGAACACTGAAGCTTTCTTT | CASSLDRKGNTEAFF
TRBD1 | TRBJ2-3 | TRBV7-9 | - | TGTGCCAGCAGCCCCGGGACAGGCACAGATACGCAGTATTTT | CASSPGTGTDTQYF
- | TRBJ1-3 | TRBV30 | - | TGTGCCTGGAGTCCGGGACAAACTGGAAACACCATATATTTT | CAWSPGQTGNTIYF
- | TRBJ1-1 | TRBV5-6 | - | TGTGCCAGCAGCTTGGACAGGAGGAACACTGAAGCTTTCTTT | CASSLDRRNTEAFF
- | TRBJ2-2 | TRBV4-1 | - | TGCGCCAGCAGCCAAGATGAAGGGAGTCCCTGGGAGCTGTTTTTT | CASSQDEGSPWELFF
TRBD1 | TRBJ1-4 | TRBV9 | - | TGTGCCAGCAGCGTAGGGACAGGGTTAGCAACTAATGAAAAACTGTTTTTT | CASSVGTGLATNEKLFF
TRBD2 | TRBJ2-7 | TRBV11-2 | - | TGTGCCAGCAGCGACGGTAGCGGGAGGTACGAGCAGTACTTC | CASSDGSGRYEQYF
- | TRBJ1-1 | TRBV29-1 | few | TGCAGCGTTGCCAAACCCACCGCTGAAGCTTTCTTT | CSVAKPTAEAFF
TRBD2 | TRBJ2-1 | TRBV5-4 | - | TGTGCCAGCAGCTGGGAGGGACTAGCCGGGGAGCAGTTCTTC | CASSWEGLAGEQFF
TRBD1 | TRBJ1-1 | TRBV7-9 | - | TGTGCCAGCAGCTTCAGGACAGGGACGAACACTGAAGCTTTCTTT | CASSFRTGTNTEAFF
TRBD2 | TRBJ2-5 | TRBV5-1 | - | TGCGCCAGCAGCGCGGGAGATAGCGGGGCCAAAGAGACCCAGTACTTC | CASSAGDSGAKETQYF
- | TRBJ2-5 | TRBV5-4 | - | TGTGCCAGCAGCTTGGCTGGGAGACAAGAGACCCAGTACTTC | CASSLAGRQETQYF
TRBD2 | TRBJ2-7 | TRBV29-1 | - | TGCAGCGTTGAAGTGAGCGGGGGCCCAACCTACGAGCAGTACTTC | CSVEVSGGPTYEQYF
- | TRBJ2-1 | TRBV18 | - | TGTGCCAGCTCACCACGACAAACCGGGACACAATCCTACAATGAGCAGTTCTTC | CASSPRQTGTQSYNEQFF
- | TRBJ1-1 | TRBV19 | - | TGTGCCAGTAAGGGGGGTGAAGCTTTCTTT | CASKGGEAFF
- | TRBJ1-1 | TRBV27 | few | TGTGCCAGCAGTCTTTCGTCGACAGGTTTTTACCCTGAAGCTTTCTTT | CASSLSSTGFYPEAFF
- | TRBJ2-1 | TRBV30 | - | TGTGCCTGGACTAGAGCCTACAATGAGCAGTTCTTC | CAWTRAYNEQFF
- | TRBJ1-4 | TRBV30 | few | TGTGCCTGGAGTGCGGGACATGAAAAACTGTTTTTT | CAWSAGHEKLFF
- | TRBJ1-3 | TRBV30 | - | TGTGCCTGGAGTATCGACAGCTCTGGAAACACCATATATTTT | CAWSIDSSGNTIYF
TRBD2 | TRBJ2-1 | TRBV4-2 | - | TGTGCCAGCAGCCCGCGGACTAGCGCAGACAATGAGCAGTTCTTC | CASSPRTSADNEQFF
- | TRBJ2-3 | TRBV4-2 | once | TGTGCCAGCAGCCAAGAGAGAAGGAGCACAGATACGCAGTATTTT | CASSQERRSTDTQYF
- | TRBJ2-5 | TRBV7-9 | once | TGTGCCAGCAGCCCCGTTTACGAAGAGACCCAGTACTTC | CASSPVYEETQYF
- | TRBJ2-1 | TRBV7-2 | - | TGTGCCAGCAGCCACCCAGGGGCGGCCCGTGAGCAGTTCTTC | CASSHPGAAREQFF
- | TRBJ2-5 | TRBV7-3 | - | TGTGCCAGCAGCTTAAACGGCGGGTCCGAGACCCAGTACTTC | CASSLNGGSETQYF
- | TRBJ2-1 | TRBV5-4 | - | TGTGCCAGCAGTGGATTTGGGAGCTCCTACAATGAGCAGTTCTTC | CASSGFGSSYNEQFF
TRBD2 | TRBJ2-7 | TRBV14 | - | TGTGCCAGCAGCCAAGATGATCGGACTAGCGGGGGCCACGAGCAGTACTTC | CASSQDDRTSGGHEQYF
- | TRBJ1-1 | TRBV29-1 | few | TGCAGCGTTTTAGGGTACACTGAAGCTTTCTTT | CSVLGYTEAFF
TRBD2 | TRBJ2-7 | TRBV2 | - | TGTGCCAGCAGTGTTGGTAGCGGGAGTTACGAGCAGTACTTC | CASSVGSGSYEQYF
- | TRBJ1-3 | TRBV21-1 | - | TGTGCCAGCAGCAAAATGGGACAGTACTCCCTTTGCTCAGGAAACACCATATATTTT | CASSKMGQYSLCSGNTIYF